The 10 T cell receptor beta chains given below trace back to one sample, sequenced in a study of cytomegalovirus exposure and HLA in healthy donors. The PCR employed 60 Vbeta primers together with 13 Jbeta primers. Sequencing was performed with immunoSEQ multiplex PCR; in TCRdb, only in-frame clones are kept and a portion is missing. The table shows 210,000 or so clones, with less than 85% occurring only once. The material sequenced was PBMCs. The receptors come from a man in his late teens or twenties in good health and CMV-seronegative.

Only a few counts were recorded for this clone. CDR3 residues: CASSPTGNTEAFF. Written as DNA, the CDR3 is TGCGCCAGCAGCCCGACAGGGAACACTGAAGCTTTCTTT. The chain employs TRBV5-1 and TRBJ1-1; D possibly corresponds to TRBD1 (6 bases). The CDR3 covers 13 residues. Germline assignment: CDR1 SGHRS and CDR2 YFSETQ. The ends were cut back, 4 bases at V and 1 base at J, with 8 bases in the middle.

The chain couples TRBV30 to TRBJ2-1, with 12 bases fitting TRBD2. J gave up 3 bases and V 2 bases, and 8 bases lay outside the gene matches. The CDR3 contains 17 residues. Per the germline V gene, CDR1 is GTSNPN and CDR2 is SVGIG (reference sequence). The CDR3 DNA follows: TGTGCCTGGAGTTCTGGTCGGACTAGCGGGGTCTACAATGAGCAGTTCTTC. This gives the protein CAWSSGRTSGVYNEQFF.

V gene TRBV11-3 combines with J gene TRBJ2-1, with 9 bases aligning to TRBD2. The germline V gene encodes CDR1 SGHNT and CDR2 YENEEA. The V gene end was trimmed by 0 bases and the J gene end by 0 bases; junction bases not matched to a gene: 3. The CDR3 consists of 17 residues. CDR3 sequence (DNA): TGTGCCAGCAGCTTAGATCGTAGCGGGAGCTCCTACAATGAGCAGTTCTTC. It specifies CASSLDRSGSSYNEQFF. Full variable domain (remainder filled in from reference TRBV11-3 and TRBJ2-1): EAGVVQSPRYKIIEKKQPVAFWCNPISGHNTLYWYLQNLGQGPELLIRYENEEAVDDSQLPKDRFSAERLKGVDSTLKIQPAELGDSAVYLCASSLDRSGSSYNEQFFGPGTRLTVL.

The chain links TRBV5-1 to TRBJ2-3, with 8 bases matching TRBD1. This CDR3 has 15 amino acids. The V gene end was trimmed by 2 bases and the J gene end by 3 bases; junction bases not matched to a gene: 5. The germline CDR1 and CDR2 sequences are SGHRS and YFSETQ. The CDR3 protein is CASSFQGAMTDTQYF. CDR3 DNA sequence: TGCGCCAGCAGCTTCCAGGGGGCTATGACAGATACGCAGTATTTT.

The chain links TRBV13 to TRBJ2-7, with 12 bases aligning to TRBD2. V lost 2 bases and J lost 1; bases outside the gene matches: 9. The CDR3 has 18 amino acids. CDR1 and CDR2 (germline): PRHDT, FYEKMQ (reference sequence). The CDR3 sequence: CASSLPPRTSGASYEQYF. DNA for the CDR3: TGTGCCAGCAGCTTACCCCCTCGGACTAGCGGGGCTTCCTACGAGCAGTACTTC.

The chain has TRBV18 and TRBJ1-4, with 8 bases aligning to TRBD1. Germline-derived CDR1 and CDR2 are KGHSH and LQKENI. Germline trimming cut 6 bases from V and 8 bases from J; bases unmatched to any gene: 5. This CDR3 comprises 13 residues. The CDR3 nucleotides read TGTGCCAGCTCTCAGGGGGCGAGGGAAAAACTGTTTTTT. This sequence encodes CASSQGAREKLFF.

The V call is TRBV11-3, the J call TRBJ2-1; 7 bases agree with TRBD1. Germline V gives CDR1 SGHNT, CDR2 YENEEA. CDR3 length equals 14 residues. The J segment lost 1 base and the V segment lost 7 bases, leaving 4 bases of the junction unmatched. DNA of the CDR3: TGTGCCAGCAAGGGGGCTGGGTCCTACAATGAGCAGTTCTTC. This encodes CASKGAGSYNEQFF.

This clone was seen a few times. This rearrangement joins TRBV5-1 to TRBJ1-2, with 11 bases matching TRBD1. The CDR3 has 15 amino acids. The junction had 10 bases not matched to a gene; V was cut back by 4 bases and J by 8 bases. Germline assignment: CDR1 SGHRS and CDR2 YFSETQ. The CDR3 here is CASSPLDRGLRGYTF. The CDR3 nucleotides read TGCGCCAGCAGCCCACTGGACAGGGGGCTTCGGGGCTACACCTTC.

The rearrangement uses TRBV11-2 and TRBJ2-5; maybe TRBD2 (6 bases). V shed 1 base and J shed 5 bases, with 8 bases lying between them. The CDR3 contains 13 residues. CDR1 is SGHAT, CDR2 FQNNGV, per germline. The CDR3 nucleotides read TGTGCCAGCAGCTTAGCACTAGCTGAGACCCAGTACTTC. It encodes CASSLALAETQYF.

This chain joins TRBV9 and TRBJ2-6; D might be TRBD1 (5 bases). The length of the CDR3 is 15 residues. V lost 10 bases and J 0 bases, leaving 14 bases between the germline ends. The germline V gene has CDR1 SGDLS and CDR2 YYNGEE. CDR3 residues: CASKGQYSGANVLTF. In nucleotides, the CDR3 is TGTGCCTCAAAGGGGCAGTACTCTGGGGCCAACGTCCTGACTTTC.